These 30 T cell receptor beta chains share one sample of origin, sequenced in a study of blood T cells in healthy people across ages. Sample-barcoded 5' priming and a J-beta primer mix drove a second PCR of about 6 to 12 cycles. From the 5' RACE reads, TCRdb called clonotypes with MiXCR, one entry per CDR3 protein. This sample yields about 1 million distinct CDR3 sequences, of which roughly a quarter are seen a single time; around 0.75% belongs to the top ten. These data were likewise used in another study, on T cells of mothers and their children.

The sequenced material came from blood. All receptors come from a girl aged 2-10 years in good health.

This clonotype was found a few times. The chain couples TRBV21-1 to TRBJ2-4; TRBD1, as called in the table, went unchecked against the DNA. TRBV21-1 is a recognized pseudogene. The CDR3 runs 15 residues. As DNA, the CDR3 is TGTGCCAGCAGCAAAGATCACCGGGGGGAAAACATTCAGTACTTC. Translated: CASSKDHRGENIQYF.

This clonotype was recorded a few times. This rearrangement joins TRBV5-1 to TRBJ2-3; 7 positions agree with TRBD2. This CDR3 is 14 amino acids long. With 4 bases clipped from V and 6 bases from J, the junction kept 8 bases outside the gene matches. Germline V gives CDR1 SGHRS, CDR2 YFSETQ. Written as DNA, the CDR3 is TGCGCCAGCAGCGGTTGGGGGACTACGGATACGCAGTATTTT. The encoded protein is CASSGWGTTDTQYF.

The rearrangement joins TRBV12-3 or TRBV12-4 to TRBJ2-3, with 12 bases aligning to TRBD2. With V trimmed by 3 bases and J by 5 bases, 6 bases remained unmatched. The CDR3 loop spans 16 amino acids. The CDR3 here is CASSLLGLAGQDTQYF. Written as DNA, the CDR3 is TGTGCCAGCAGTTTGTTAGGACTAGCGGGACAAGATACGCAGTATTTT.

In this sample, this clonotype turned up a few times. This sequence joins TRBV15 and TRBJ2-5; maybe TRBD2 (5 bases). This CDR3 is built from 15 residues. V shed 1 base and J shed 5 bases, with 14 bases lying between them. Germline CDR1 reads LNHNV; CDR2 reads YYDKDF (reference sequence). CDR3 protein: CATSRGSASFETQYF. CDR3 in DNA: TGTGCCACCAGCAGAGGGTCGGCTAGCTTTGAGACCCAGTACTTC.

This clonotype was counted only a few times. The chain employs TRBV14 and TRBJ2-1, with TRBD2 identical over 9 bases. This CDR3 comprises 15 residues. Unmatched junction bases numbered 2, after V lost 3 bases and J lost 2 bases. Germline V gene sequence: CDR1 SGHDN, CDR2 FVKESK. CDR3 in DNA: TGTGCCAGCAGCCACGGCGGGGGGGCCTACAATGAGCAGTTCTTC. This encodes CASSHGGGAYNEQFF.

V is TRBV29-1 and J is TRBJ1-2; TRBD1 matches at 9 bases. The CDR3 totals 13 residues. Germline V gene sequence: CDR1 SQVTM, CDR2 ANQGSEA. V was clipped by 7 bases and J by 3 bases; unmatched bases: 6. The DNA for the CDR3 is TGCAGCGCTGCAGGGGACAGGGACTATGGCTACACCTTC. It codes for CSAAGDRDYGYTF.

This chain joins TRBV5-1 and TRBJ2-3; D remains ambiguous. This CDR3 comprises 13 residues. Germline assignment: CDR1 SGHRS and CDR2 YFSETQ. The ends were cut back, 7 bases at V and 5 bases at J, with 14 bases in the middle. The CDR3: CASRAPSGDTQYF. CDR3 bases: TGCGCCAGCCGGGCCCCTAGTGGAGATACGCAGTATTTT.

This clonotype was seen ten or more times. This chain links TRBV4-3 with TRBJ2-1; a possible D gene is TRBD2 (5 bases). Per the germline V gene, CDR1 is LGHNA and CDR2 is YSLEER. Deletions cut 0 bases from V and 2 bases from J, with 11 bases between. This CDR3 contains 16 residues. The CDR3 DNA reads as TGCGCCAGCAGCCAAGAGGGTATCGGGGCCTACAATGAGCAGTTCTTC. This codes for CASSQEGIGAYNEQFF.

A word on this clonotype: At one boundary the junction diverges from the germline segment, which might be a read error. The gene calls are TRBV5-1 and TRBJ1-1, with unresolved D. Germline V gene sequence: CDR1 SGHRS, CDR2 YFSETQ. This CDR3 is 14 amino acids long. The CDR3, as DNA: TGCGCCAGCAGCTTGGCCAAGTTGAACACTGAAGCCTTCTTT. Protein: CASSLAKLNTEAFF.

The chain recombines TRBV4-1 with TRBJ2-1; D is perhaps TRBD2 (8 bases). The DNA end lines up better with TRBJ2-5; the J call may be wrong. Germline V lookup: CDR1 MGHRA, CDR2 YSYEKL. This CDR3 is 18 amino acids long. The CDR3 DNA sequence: TGCGCCAGCAGCCCAGAAGGGGGCGAAGCGGGAGACGGGGAGACCCAGTACTTC. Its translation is CASSPEGGEAGDGETQYF.

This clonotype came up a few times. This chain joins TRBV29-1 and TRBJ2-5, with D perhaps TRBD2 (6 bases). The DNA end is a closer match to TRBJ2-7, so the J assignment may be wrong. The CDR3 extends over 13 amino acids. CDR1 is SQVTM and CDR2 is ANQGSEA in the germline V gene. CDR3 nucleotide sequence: TGCAGCGTTGAAGAGCGGGACCGATACGAGCAGTACTTC. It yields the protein CSVEERDRYEQYF.

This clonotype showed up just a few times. The CDR3 coding sequence is TGTGCCAGCAGTGATGACAGGGGCTGGGAGCCCCAGCATTTT. Translated: CASSDDRGWEPQHF. The chain uses TRBV25-1 and TRBJ1-5; 8 nucleotides agree with TRBD1. The CDR3 length is 14 residues. With V trimmed by 3 bases and J by 8 bases, 6 bases remained unmatched. From germline, CDR1 is MGHDK and CDR2 SYGVNS.

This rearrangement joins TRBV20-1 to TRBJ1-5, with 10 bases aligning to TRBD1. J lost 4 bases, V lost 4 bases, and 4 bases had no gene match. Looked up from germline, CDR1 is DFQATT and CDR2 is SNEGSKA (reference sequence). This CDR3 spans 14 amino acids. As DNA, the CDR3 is TGCAGTGCTATGACAGGGGGCTTAAATCAGCCCCAGCATTTT. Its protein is CSAMTGGLNQPQHF.

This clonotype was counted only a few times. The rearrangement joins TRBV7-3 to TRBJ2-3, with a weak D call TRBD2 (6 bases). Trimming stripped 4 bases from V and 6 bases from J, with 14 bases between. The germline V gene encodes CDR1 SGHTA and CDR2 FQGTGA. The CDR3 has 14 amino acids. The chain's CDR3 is CASSSSYGGDTQYF. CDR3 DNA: TGTGCCAGCAGCTCCTCGTATGGGGGGGATACGCAGTATTTT.

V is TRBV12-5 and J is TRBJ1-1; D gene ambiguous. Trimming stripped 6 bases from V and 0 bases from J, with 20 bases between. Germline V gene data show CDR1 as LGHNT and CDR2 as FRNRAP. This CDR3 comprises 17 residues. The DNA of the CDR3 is TGTGCTAGTGGCATAAAGGTAGAGGGTAGGATGAACACTGAAGCTTTCTTT. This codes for CASGIKVEGRMNTEAFF.

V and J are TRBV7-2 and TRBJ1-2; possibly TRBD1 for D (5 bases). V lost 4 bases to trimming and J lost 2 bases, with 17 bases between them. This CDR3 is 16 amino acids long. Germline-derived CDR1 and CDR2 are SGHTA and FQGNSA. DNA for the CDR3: TGTGCCAGCAGCTCTCTTCTCAGGGTGGGGAACTATGGCTACACCTTC. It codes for CASSSLLRVGNYGYTF.

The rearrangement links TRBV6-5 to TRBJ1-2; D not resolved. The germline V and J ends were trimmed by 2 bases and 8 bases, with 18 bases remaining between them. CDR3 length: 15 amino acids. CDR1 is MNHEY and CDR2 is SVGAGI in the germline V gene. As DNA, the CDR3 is TGTGCCAGCAGTTACACCACGGACGGACTCTCAGGCTACACCTTC. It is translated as CASSYTTDGLSGYTF.

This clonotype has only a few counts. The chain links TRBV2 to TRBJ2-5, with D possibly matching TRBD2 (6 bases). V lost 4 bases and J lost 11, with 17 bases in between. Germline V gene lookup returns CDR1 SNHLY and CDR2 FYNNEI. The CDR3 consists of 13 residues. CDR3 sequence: CASSGATSKGQYF. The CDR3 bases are TGTGCCAGCAGTGGGGCGACTAGTAAAGGGCAGTACTTC.

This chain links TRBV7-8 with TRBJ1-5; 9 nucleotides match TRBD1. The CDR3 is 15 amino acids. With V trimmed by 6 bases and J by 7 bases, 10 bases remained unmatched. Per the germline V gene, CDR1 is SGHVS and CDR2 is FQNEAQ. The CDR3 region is CASREDRGKGQPQHF. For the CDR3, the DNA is TGTGCCAGCAGGGAGGACAGGGGTAAGGGACAGCCCCAGCATTTT.

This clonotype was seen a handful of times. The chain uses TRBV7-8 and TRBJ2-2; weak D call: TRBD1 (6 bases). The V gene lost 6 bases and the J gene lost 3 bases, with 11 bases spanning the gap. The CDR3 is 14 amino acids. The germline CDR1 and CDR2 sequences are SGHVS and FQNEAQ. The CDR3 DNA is TGTGCCAGCAGTGGACAGTTAGACACCGGGGAGCTGTTTTTT. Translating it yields CASSGQLDTGELFF.

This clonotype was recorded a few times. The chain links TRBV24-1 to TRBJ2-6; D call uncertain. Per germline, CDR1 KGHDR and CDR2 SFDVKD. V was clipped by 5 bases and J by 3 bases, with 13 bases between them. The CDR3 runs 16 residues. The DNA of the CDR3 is TGTGCCACCAGTGGGGCGGATCCTCTTGGGGCCAACGTCCTGACTTTC. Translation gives CATSGADPLGANVLTF.

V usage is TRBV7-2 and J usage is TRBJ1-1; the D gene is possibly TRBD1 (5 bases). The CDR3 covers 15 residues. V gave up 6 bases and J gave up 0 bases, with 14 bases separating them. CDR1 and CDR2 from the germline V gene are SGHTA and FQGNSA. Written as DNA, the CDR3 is TGTGCCAGCAGTCGACAGCGCTCTGTGAACACTGAAGCTTTCTTT. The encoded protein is CASSRQRSVNTEAFF.

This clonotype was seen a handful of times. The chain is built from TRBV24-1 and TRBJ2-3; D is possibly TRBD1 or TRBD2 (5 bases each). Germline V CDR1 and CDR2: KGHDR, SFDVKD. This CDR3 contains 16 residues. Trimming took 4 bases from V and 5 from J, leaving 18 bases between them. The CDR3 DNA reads TGTGCCACCAGTGACCACCGGGGCCTTCCGGGAGATACGCAGTATTTT. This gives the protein CATSDHRGLPGDTQYF.

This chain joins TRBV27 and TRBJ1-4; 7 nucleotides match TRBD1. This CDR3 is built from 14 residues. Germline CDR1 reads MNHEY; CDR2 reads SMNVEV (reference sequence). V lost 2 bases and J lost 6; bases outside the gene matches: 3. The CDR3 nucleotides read TGTGCCAGCAGTTTAGAGGGACAGTATGAAAAACTGTTTTTT. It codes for CASSLEGQYEKLFF.

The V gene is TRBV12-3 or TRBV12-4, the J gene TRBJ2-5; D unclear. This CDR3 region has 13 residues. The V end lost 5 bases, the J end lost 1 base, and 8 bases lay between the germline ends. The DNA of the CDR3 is TGTGCCAGCAGTGTATGGGCCCAAGAGACCCAGTACTTC. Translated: CASSVWAQETQYF.

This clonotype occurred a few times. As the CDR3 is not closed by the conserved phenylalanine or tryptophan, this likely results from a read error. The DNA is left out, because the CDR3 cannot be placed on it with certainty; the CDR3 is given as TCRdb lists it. The CDR3 reads CSVEEGWGGRMY. The chain links TRBV29-1 to TRBJ2-7; the DNA was not compared with TRBD1, the D call given in the table. CDR1 is SQVTM, CDR2 ANQGSEA, per germline. Inclusive of both ends, the CDR3 amounts to 12 amino acids.

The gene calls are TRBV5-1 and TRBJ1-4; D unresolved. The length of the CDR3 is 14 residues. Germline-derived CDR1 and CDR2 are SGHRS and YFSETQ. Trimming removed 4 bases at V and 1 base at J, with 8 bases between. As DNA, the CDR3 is TGCGCCAGCAGCCCGTTGTTAACTAATGAAAAACTGTTTTTT. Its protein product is CASSPLLTNEKLFF.

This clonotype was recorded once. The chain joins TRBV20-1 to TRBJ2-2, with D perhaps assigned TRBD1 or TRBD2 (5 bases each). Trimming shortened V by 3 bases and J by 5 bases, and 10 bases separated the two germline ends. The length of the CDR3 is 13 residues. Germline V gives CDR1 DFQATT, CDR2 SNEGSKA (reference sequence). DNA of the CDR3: TGCAGTGCTAGGGGACCGCCAACCGGGGAGCTGTTTTTT. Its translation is CSARGPPTGELFF.

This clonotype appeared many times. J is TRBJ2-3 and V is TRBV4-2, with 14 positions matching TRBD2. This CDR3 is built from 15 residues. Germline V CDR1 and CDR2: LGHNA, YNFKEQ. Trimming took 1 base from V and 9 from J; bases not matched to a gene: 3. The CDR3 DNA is TGTGCCAGCAGCCAAGCGACTAGCGGGGGGGCGACGCAGTATTTT. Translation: CASSQATSGGATQYF.

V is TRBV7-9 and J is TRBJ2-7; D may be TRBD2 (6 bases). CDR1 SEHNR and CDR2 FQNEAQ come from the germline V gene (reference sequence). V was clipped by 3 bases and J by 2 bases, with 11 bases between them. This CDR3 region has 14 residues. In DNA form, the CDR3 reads TGTGCCAGCAGCTTGGCGGGACCCACCTACGAGCAGTACTTC. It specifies CASSLAGPTYEQYF.